The clone carrying this T cell receptor (beta chain) was seen ten or more times. Its antigen is unknown. TCRdb reanalysed the 5' RACE reads using MiXCR and keeps one entry per CDR3 protein. Among fewer than 350,000 distinct CDR3 sequences listed, roughly 9.4% were seen once. These data come from a study of T cells after yellow fever vaccination. The CDR3 is made up of 15 amino acids. Per the germline V gene, CDR1 is SGHDT and CDR2 is YYEEEE. Trimming at V came to 3 bases and at J to 4 bases, leaving 5 bases not matched to a gene. Study results and limitations: Bulk-population clonotypes that are abundant could appear as contaminants in FACS-sorted repertoires.

V and J are TRBV5-6 and TRBJ1-2, with 11 bases lining up with TRBD1. The source of this sequence is a man aged 18 to 35 who received the YFV17D yellow fever vaccine. This specimen was PBMCs, taken on the day of the first yellow fever vaccination. CDR3 nucleotides: TGTGCCAGCAGCTCGGGACAGGGGGTACCCTATGGCTACACCTTC. It yields the protein CASSSGQGVPYGYTF.